Presented here are 25 T cell receptor beta chains from one specimen sequenced in a study of T cells in Graves' hyperthyroidism and ophthalmopathy. It was RNA transcripts that yielded the amplified TCR beta CDR3 regions. Primed by the HTBI set, a first-round RT-PCR was run on the TCR CDR3. From the multiplex PCR reads, TCRdb called clonotypes with MiXCR, one entry per CDR3 protein. The sample gives about 350,000 distinct CDR3 sequences, roughly 15% of which show up once; roughly a fifth is in the top ten. The sequenced sample consisted of blood. The receptors stem from a woman aged 55-75 years with Graves' ophthalmopathy.

The sample holds many counts of this clonotype. V usage is TRBV6-1 and J usage is TRBJ1-5, with 7 bases identical to TRBD1. This CDR3 region has 13 residues. Germline V gene lookup returns CDR1 MNHNS and CDR2 SASEGT. V gave up 7 bases and J gave up 6 bases; unmatched junction bases: 6. CDR3 sequence: CASNRQGIQPQHF. CDR3 nucleotide sequence: TGTGCCAGCAACAGACAGGGAATTCAGCCCCAGCATTTT.

There are many counts of this clonotype. This chain joins TRBV18 and TRBJ2-7; D is uncertain. V dropped 0 bases and J dropped 3 bases, with 6 bases sitting between them. CDR3 length equals 13 residues. Per germline, CDR1 KGHSH and CDR2 LQKENI. The DNA of the CDR3 is TGTGCCAGCTCACCACCGTTCGACTACGAGCAGTACTTC. Residues: CASSPPFDYEQYF.

In its sample, this clonotype was seen many times. The gene calls are TRBV7-9 and TRBJ2-7; D is ambiguous. With 5 bases removed from V and 7 bases from J, the gap between germline ends came to 15 bases. This CDR3 is 13 amino acids long. Looked up from germline, CDR1 is SEHNR and CDR2 is FQNEAQ (reference sequence). The CDR3 bases are TGTGCCAGCAGCGATAGGCGTTCTCGGGAGCAGTACTTC. Translated: CASSDRRSREQYF.

This clonotype has only a few counts. The gene calls are TRBV7-9 and TRBJ2-1, with unresolved D. Germline CDR1 SEHNR, CDR2 FQNEAQ (reference sequence). Deletions cut 3 bases from V and 5 bases from J, with 5 bases between. CDR3 length equals 12 residues. CDR3 sequence (DNA): TGTGCCAGCAGCTTGATAAACAATGAGCAGTTCTTC. It is translated as CASSLINNEQFF.

This clonotype was recorded at least ten times. V is TRBV20-1 and J is TRBJ1-2; D uncertain. Trimming stripped 3 bases from V and 0 bases from J, with 8 bases between. CDR3 length: 13 residues. The germline gives CDR1 DFQATT, CDR2 SNEGSKA (reference sequence). The CDR3 region is CSARAATNYGYTF. CDR3 DNA: TGCAGTGCTAGGGCCGCAACTAACTATGGCTACACCTTC.

Note on this clonotype: This clone may be a read error of a much larger clone one base away. The CDR3 coding sequence is TGTGCCAGCAGTCGTCAGAATAATCCACCCCTCCACTTT. Translated, it gives CASSRQNNPPLHF. The genes are TRBV28 and TRBJ1-6; D remains unclear. This CDR3 comprises 13 residues. Germline CDR1 MDHEN, CDR2 SYDVKM.

This clonotype was seen ten or more times. The V gene is TRBV4-1, the J gene TRBJ2-2; D remains ambiguous. With 0 bases removed from V and 5 bases from J, the gap between germline ends came to 10 bases. Germline loops: CDR1 MGHRA, CDR2 YSYEKL. The CDR3 has 15 residues. The DNA of the CDR3 is TGCGCCAGCAGCCAAGATGGCGCCGAAACCGGGGAGCTGTTTTTT. Its protein product is CASSQDGAETGELFF.

This clonotype was observed at least ten times. This chain joins TRBV28 and TRBJ1-5, with 7 positions matching TRBD1. The CDR3 is 15 amino acids. V gave up 7 bases and J gave up 4 bases; unmatched junction bases: 10. Germline V gene sequence: CDR1 MDHEN, CDR2 SYDVKM. This CDR3 reads CASIPGGVGNQPQHF. In DNA form, the CDR3 reads TGTGCCAGCATCCCAGGGGGGGTGGGTAATCAGCCCCAGCATTTT.

Concerning this clonotype itself: It may be a read error: a sequence one base away is much more abundant. The V gene is TRBV20-1, the J gene TRBJ2-5, with 9 bases matching TRBD1. Germline trimming cut 2 bases from V and 5 bases from J; bases unmatched to any gene: 6. CDR3 length equals 14 residues. From germline, CDR1 is DFQATT and CDR2 SNEGSKA (reference sequence). The CDR3 DNA sequence: TGCAGTGCTAGACTCCCGACAGGGGGGGAGACCCAGTACTTC. It specifies CSARLPTGGETQYF.

This chain joins TRBV12-3 or TRBV12-4 and TRBJ1-4, with 8 bases fitting TRBD1. There are 14 residues in the CDR3. The J segment lost 6 bases and the V segment lost 7 bases, leaving 7 bases of the junction unmatched. The CDR3, as DNA: TGTGCCAGCATCGGACAGGGAAACGATGAAAAACTGTTTTTT. Its protein product is CASIGQGNDEKLFF.

This clonotype has at least ten counts. The chain uses TRBV3-1 and TRBJ2-1, with 11 bases aligning to TRBD2. The trim removed 4 bases at V and 9 bases at J, leaving 11 bases unmatched. Per germline, CDR1 LGHDT and CDR2 YNNKEL (reference sequence). This CDR3 spans 16 amino acids. The CDR3 region has the DNA TGTGCCAGCAGCCCCCAGGCTAGCGGGAGGTGGAGTGAGCAGTTCTTC. It specifies CASSPQASGRWSEQFF.

This chain uses TRBV24-1 with TRBJ2-1; 7 bases agree with TRBD2. The CDR3 runs 17 residues. J gave up 4 bases and V 0 bases, and 8 bases lay outside the gene matches. In germline, CDR1 is KGHDR, CDR2 SFDVKD. DNA of the CDR3: TGTGCCACCAGTGATTTGGGGTGTGGCGGGAGATACAATGAGCAGTTCTTC. Encoded protein: CATSDLGCGGRYNEQFF.

The V and J genes are TRBV19 and TRBJ1-2; the D is unclear. CDR3 length: 13 residues. Trimming pared 6 bases from V and 6 bases from J, leaving 14 bases between. Germline V gene sequence: CDR1 LNHDA, CDR2 SQIVND (reference sequence). This CDR3 is CASRRGLPNGYTF. DNA of the CDR3: TGTGCCAGTAGAAGAGGACTGCCCAATGGCTACACCTTC. Using reference TRBV19 and TRBJ1-2 for the parts outside the CDR3, the full variable domain is DGGITQSPKYLFRKEGQNVTLSCEQNLNHDAMYWYRQDPGQGLRLIYYSQIVNDFQKGDIAEGYSVSREKKESFPLTVTSAQKNPTAFYLCASRRGLPNGYTFGSGTRLTVV.

This clonotype was counted many times. The chain links TRBV4-2 to TRBJ2-2; D not resolved. The CDR3 is 15 amino acids. V was cut by 0 bases and J by 8 bases, with 13 bases left in between. CDR1 and CDR2 (germline): LGHNA, YNFKEQ. CDR3 in amino acids: CASSQDLLVAGELFF. The CDR3, as DNA: TGTGCCAGCAGCCAAGATCTTCTGGTAGCAGGGGAGCTGTTTTTT.

The chain employs TRBV28 and TRBJ1-1; D not certain. The germline CDR1 and CDR2 sequences are MDHEN and SYDVKM. The CDR3 runs 11 residues. Trimming stripped 6 bases from V and 1 base from J, with 3 bases between. The CDR3 spells CASRANTEAFF. The CDR3 DNA is TGTGCCAGCAGGGCGAACACTGAAGCTTTCTTT.

The V and J genes are TRBV18 and TRBJ1-5; D is possibly TRBD1 (5 bases). The CDR3 contains 15 residues. V shed 5 bases and J shed 4 bases, with 15 bases lying between them. Germline V CDR1 and CDR2: KGHSH, LQKENI. The CDR3 region has the DNA TGTGCCAGCTCAAAAAACGGGGGAGGTAATCAGCCCCAGCATTTT. It encodes CASSKNGGGNQPQHF.

The CDR3, as DNA: TGTGCCAGCAGCCAAGAGGGGGGGCTAGCGAGTCTACAAGAGACCCAGTACTTC. This sequence encodes CASSQEGGLASLQETQYF. The rearrangement uses TRBV5-5 and TRBJ2-5; TRBD2 is a possible D gene (7 bases). CDR3 length: 18 residues. Per germline, CDR1 SGHKS and CDR2 YYEKEE (reference sequence). V dropped 4 bases and J dropped 2 bases, with 24 bases sitting between them.

The CDR3: CSVASGGRHNEQFF. The CDR3 nucleotides read TGCAGTGTTGCTAGCGGGGGGAGACACAATGAGCAGTTCTTC. V usage is TRBV20-1 and J usage is TRBJ2-1, with 11 nucleotides matching TRBD2. V lost 7 bases, J lost 5 bases, and 7 bases stayed unmatched. Germline V gives CDR1 DFQATT, CDR2 SNEGSKA (reference sequence). The CDR3 totals 14 residues.

This clonotype was observed many times. The genes are TRBV2 and TRBJ2-1; D gene ambiguous. V lost 7 bases and J 5 bases, leaving 9 bases between the germline ends. Germline V lookup: CDR1 SNHLY, CDR2 FYNNEI. CDR3 length equals 12 residues. The DNA of the CDR3 is TGTGCCAGCAAGGAACTCCACAATGAGCAGTTCTTC. It translates to CASKELHNEQFF.

This clonotype was counted many times. The gene calls are TRBV30 and TRBJ2-4, with D maybe TRBD2 (6 bases). The germline gives CDR1 GTSNPN, CDR2 SVGIG (reference sequence). The CDR3 consists of 15 residues. Trimming took 4 bases from V and 0 from J, leaving 13 bases between them. The chain's CDR3 is CAWMERALAKNIQYF. DNA for the CDR3: TGTGCCTGGATGGAGCGGGCGTTAGCCAAAAACATTCAGTACTTC.

The chain recombines TRBV7-2 with TRBJ1-5; D is unresolved. CDR3 length: 14 residues. Germline values: CDR1 SGHTA, CDR2 FQGNSA. The V gene lost 3 bases and the J gene lost 4 bases, with 10 bases spanning the gap. CDR3 coding DNA: TGTGCCAGCAGCTTTTCTGGGCCGAATCAGCCCCAGCATTTT. As protein: CASSFSGPNQPQHF.

This clonotype was observed many times. This chain connects TRBV28 to TRBJ2-7; D is uncertain. Germline CDR1 is MDHEN and CDR2 is SYDVKM. Trimming pared 5 bases from V and 3 bases from J, leaving 14 bases between. The CDR3 has 14 residues. The CDR3 is CASSTTMRRYEQYF. CDR3 DNA sequence: TGTGCCAGCAGTACCACTATGCGCCGCTACGAGCAGTACTTC.

The chain is built from TRBV14 and TRBJ1-6; D gene ambiguous. This CDR3 is 14 amino acids long. The germline V and J ends were trimmed by 4 bases and 9 bases, with 13 bases remaining between them. Germline V lookup: CDR1 SGHDN, CDR2 FVKESK. CDR3 DNA: TGTGCCAGCAGCCCGCACAAGGGCAGTTCACCCCTCCACTTT. This codes for CASSPHKGSSPLHF.

This clonotype has at least ten counts. The V gene is TRBV5-1, the J gene TRBJ2-2; maybe TRBD1 (6 bases). V shed 7 bases and J shed 1 base, with 11 bases lying between them. In germline, CDR1 is SGHRS, CDR2 YFSETQ. This CDR3 comprises 14 residues. The CDR3 coding sequence is TGCGCCAGCTCAGGGGACGGGAACACCGGGGAGCTGTTTTTT. Translated: CASSGDGNTGELFF.

This clonotype was observed at least ten times. CDR3: CASSLGTGINEQFF. Here the CDR3 DNA reads TGTGCCAGCAGTTTAGGGACAGGGATCAATGAGCAGTTCTTC. The chain carries TRBV28 and TRBJ2-1; TRBD1 aligns across 9 bases. The CDR3 extends over 14 amino acids. Germline lookup yields CDR1 MDHEN and CDR2 SYDVKM. The trim removed 2 bases at V and 6 bases at J, leaving 2 bases unmatched.